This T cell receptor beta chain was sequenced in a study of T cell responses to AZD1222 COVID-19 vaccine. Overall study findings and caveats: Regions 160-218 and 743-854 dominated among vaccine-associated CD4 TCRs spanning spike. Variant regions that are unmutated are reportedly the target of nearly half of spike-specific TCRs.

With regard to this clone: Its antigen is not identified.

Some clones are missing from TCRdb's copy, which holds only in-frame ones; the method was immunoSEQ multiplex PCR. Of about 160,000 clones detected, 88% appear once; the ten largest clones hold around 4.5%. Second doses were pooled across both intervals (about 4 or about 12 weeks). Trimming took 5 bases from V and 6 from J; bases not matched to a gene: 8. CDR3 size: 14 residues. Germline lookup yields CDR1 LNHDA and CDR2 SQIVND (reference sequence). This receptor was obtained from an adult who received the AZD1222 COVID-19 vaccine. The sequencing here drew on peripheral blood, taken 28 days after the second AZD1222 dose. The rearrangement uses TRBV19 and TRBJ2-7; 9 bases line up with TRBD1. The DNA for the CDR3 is TGTGCCAGTAGTCCCGGGACAGGGCAGTCCGAGCAGTACTTC. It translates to CASSPGTGQSEQYF.